The source of this TCR beta chain is a study of blood T cell repertoires in COVID-19. Trimming shortened V by 1 base and J by 8 bases, and 12 bases separated the two germline ends. This CDR3 region has 15 residues. The V gene's germline CDR1 is MNHEY and CDR2 SMNVEV (reference sequence). Some clones are missing from TCRdb's copy, which holds only in-frame ones; the method was immunoSEQ multiplex PCR. The sample has around 56,000 clones, 70% to 90% seen once. This receptor was identified in a man aged 60-69 years with acute or convalescent COVID-19. Sequenced input: peripheral blood. The chain links TRBV27 to TRBJ1-6; D uncertain. CDR3 region: CASSLLAGSDSPLHF. In DNA form, the CDR3 reads TGTGCCAGCAGTTTATTGGCAGGATCGGATTCACCCCTCCACTTT.